A selection of T cell receptor beta chains follows, all from one sample in a study of blood T cell repertoires in COVID-19. Using immunoSEQ multiplex PCR, the repertoire was profiled, and TCRdb retains in-frame clones only, with some absent. The profile shows about 280,000 clones, around 86% of them singletons. Sequencing used peripheral blood. These receptors all come from a man in his fifties or sixties with acute or convalescent COVID-19. Both conserved end residues are part of each CDR3. Each record gives: D gene, J gene, V gene, clone size, CDR3 DNA, CDR3 protein. A D gene is named only where the DNA matches it firmly. A clone size is listed for some rows: how often the clone was seen (once, few, many), or a class if it is expanded.

TRBD1 TRBJ2-1 TRBV11-2 few TGTGCCAGCAGCGCACTGCGGGACAGGGTCAGCAATGAGCAGTTCTTC CASSALRDRVSNEQFF
. TRBJ2-1 TRBV19 . TGTGCCAGTAGTATGTTGGGACGACAGGATCGAAACAATGAGCAGTTCTTC CASSMLGRQDRNNEQFF
. TRBJ2-7 TRBV4-1 . TGCGCCAGCAGCCAAGCTGGCGACAGCCGCTTCGAGCAGTACTTC CASSQAGDSRFEQYF
TRBD1 TRBJ1-1 TRBV14 few TGTGCCAGCAGCCGGGACAGGAACACTGAAGCTTTCTTT CASSRDRNTEAFF
TRBD2 TRBJ2-6 TRBV9 . TGTGCCAGCAGAGGACTAGCGGGGGACCAATATGGGGCCAACGTCCTGACTTTC CASRGLAGDQYGANVLTF
. TRBJ2-2 TRBV27 . TGTGCCAGCAGTTTAGGAGCCCCAGGGGAGCTGTTTTTT CASSLGAPGELFF
TRBD1 TRBJ1-5 TRBV12-5 . TGTGCTAGTGGCGATTACACGGGACAGGGGGTGTATCAGCCCCAGCATTTT CASGDYTGQGVYQPQHF
. TRBJ1-4 TRBV5-1 . TGCGCCAGCAGCCTAGAGGGTGGGAATCCCGAAAAACTGTTTTTT CASSLEGGNPEKLFF
. TRBJ1-5 TRBV6-1 . TGTGCCAGCAGTGGGACATATCCCAATAGCAATCAGCCCCAGCATTTT CASSGTYPNSNQPQHF
TRBD2 TRBJ2-1 TRBV3-1/TRBV3-2 . TGTGCCAGCAGCCAAGATACGGGACTAGCGGGGAGCAATGAGCAGTTCTTC CASSQDTGLAGSNEQFF
. TRBJ2-5 TRBV10-1 . TGCGCCAGCAGCCCACAGGGTCGGGAGACCCAGTACTTC CASSPQGRETQYF
. TRBJ1-1 TRBV7-9 . TGTGCCAGCGGATACCGGACAGATAACACTGAAGCTTTCTTT CASGYRTDNTEAFF
. TRBJ1-3 TRBV7-9 . TGTGCCAGCAGCTTAGAGGCGGATGGAAACACCATATATTTT CASSLEADGNTIYF
. TRBJ1-5 TRBV20-1 . TGCAGTGCTAGTCCCCATCGAGATCAGCCCCAGCATTTT CSASPHRDQPQHF
. TRBJ1-4 TRBV3-1/TRBV3-2 . TGTGCCAGCAGCCAAAGGCCTCAGGGGATTAATGAAAAACTGTTTTTT CASSQRPQGINEKLFF
. TRBJ1-2 TRBV2 . TGTGCCAGCAGTGAACTGACCTACCCGGAGGATGGCTACACCTTC CASSELTYPEDGYTF
TRBD1 TRBJ1-2 TRBV2 . TGTGCCAGCGTCCCGGGACAGGGAGGTCGCGGCTACACCTTC CASVPGQGGRGYTF
. TRBJ1-2 TRBV9 few TGTGCCAGCAGCCCCTCGGGGGGGGGCTATGGCTACACCTTC CASSPSGGGYGYTF
TRBD1 TRBJ1-1 TRBV28 . TGTGCCAGCAGTTTATACAGGGGATACACTGAAGCTTTCTTT CASSLYRGYTEAFF
. TRBJ1-5 TRBV15 . TGTGCCACCAGCAGAGCGGGGGGGGCGCGGCACCAGCATTTT CATSRAGGARHQHF
TRBD1 TRBJ1-5 TRBV20-1 few TGCAGTGCTCAACAGGGGGCGACCCAGCATTTT CSAQQGATQHF
TRBD2 TRBJ2-2 TRBV6-5 once TGTGCCACGGAGCGGGGGGGGAACACCGGGGAGCTGTTTTTT CATERGGNTGELFF
. TRBJ2-5 TRBV9 . TGTGCCAGCAGCGTAGCTGAAGAGACCCAGTACTTC CASSVAEETQYF
. TRBJ1-5 TRBV24-1 . TGTGCCACCAGTGATTTAGGAGGGTCCGCCAATCAGCCCCAGCATTTT CATSDLGGSANQPQHF
. TRBJ2-1 TRBV12-3/TRBV12-4 . TGTGCCAGCAGTTTCAGCTACAATGAGCAGTTCTTC CASSFSYNEQFF